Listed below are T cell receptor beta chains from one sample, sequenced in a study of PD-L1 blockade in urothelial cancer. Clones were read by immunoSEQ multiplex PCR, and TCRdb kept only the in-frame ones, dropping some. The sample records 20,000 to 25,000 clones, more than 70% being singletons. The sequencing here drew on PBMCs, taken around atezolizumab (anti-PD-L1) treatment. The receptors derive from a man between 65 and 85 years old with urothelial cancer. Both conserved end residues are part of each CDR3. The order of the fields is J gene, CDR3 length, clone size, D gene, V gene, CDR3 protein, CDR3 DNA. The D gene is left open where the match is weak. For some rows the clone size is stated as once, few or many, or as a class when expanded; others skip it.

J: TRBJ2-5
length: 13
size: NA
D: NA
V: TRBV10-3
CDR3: CAIRAGKQETQYF
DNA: TGTGCCATCAGGGCAGGGAAGCAAGAGACCCAGTACTTC

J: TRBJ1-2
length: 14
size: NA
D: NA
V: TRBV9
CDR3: CASSVDQGLYGYTF
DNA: TGTGCCAGCAGCGTCGATCAGGGGCTCTATGGCTACACCTTC

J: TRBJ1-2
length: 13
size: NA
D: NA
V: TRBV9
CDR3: CASSPRGGYGYTF
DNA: TGTGCCAGCAGCCCTCGAGGGGGCTATGGCTACACCTTC

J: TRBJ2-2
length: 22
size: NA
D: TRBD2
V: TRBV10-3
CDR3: CAISVFSAFVSSGKAGTGELFF
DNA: TGTGCCATCAGTGTATTTAGCGCTTTTGTGTCTAGCGGGAAGGCGGGCACCGGGGAGCTGTTTTTT

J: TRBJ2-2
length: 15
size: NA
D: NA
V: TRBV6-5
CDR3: CASRKNPGFTGELFF
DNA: TGTGCCAGCAGGAAAAATCCGGGTTTCACCGGGGAGCTGTTTTTT

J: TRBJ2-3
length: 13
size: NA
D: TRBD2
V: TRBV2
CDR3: CASSEASSGTQYF
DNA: TGTGCCAGCAGTGAAGCGTCTAGCGGTACGCAGTATTTT

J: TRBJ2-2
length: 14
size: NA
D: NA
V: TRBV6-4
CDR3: CASKKEANTGELFF
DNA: TGTGCAAGCAAGAAGGAGGCGAACACCGGGGAGCTGTTTTTT

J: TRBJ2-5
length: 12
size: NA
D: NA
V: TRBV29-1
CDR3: CSVDRGRETQYF
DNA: TGCAGCGTTGACAGGGGTCGAGAGACCCAGTACTTC

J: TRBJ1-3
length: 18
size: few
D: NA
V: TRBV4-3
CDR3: CASSQDQTGSNSGNTIYF
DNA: TGCGCCAGCAGCCAAGATCAAACAGGCTCCAACTCTGGAAACACCATATATTTT

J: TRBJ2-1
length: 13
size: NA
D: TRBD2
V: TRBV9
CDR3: CASSPDLAGEQFF
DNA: TGTGCCAGCAGCCCGGATCTAGCGGGAGAGCAGTTCTTC

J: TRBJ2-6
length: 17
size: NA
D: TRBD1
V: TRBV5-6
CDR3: CASSAGTARLGANVLTF
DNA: TGTGCCAGCAGCGCTGGGACAGCCAGGCTGGGGGCCAACGTCCTGACTTTC

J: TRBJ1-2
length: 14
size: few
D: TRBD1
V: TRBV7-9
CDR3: CASSPEDRFYGYTF
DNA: TGTGCCAGCAGCCCGGAGGACAGGTTCTATGGCTACACCTTC

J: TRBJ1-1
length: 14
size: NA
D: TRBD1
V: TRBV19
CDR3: CASSIDQTGLKAFF
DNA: TGTGCCAGTAGTATAGATCAGACAGGGCTGAAAGCTTTCTTT

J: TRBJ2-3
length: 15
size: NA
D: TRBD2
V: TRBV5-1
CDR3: CASSGLAGGTDTQYF
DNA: TGCGCCAGCAGCGGACTAGCGGGAGGTACAGATACGCAGTATTTT

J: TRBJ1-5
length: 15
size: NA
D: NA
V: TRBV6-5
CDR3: CASSFRAEATEPQHF
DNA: TGTGCCAGCAGTTTTCGGGCAGAGGCGACAGAGCCCCAGCATTTT

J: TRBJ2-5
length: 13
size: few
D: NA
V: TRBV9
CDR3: CASSPGFQETQYF
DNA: TGTGCCAGCAGCCCAGGGTTTCAAGAGACCCAGTACTTC

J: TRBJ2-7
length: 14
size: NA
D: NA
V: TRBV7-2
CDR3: CASSFRDMSYEQYF
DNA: TGTGCCAGCAGCTTCCGGGACATGTCCTACGAGCAGTACTTC

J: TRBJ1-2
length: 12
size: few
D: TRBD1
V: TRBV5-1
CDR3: CASSGQNYGYTF
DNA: TGCGCCAGTTCGGGACAGAACTATGGCTACACCTTC

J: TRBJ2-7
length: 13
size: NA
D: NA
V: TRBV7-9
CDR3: CASSSSTAYEQYF
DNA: TGTGCCAGCAGCTCCAGTACAGCCTACGAGCAGTACTTC

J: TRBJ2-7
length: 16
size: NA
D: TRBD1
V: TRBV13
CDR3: CASSSNGQALSYEQYF
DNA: TGTGCCAGCAGCTCTAATGGACAGGCACTCTCCTACGAGCAGTACTTC

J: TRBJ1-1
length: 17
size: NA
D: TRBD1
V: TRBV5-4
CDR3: CASSGGNRQGAGTEAFF
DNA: TGTGCCAGCAGCGGGGGAAATAGACAGGGGGCGGGCACTGAAGCTTTCTTT

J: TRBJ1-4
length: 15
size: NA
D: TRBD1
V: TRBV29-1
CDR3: CSVAQQGMANEKLFF
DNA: TGCAGCGTGGCACAACAGGGGATGGCTAATGAAAAACTGTTTTTT

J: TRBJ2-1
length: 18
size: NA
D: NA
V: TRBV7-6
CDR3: CASSPTAQISSLWNEQFF
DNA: TGTGCCAGCAGCCCCACCGCGCAAATAAGTTCTTTATGGAATGAGCAGTTCTTC

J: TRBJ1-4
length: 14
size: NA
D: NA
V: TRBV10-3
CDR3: CAISEKGLGEKLFF
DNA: TGTGCCATCAGTGAGAAGGGGTTAGGTGAAAAACTGTTTTTT

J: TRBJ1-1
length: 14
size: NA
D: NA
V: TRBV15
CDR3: CATSRLLQGAEAFF
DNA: TGTGCCACCAGCAGATTGTTACAGGGTGCTGAAGCTTTCTTT

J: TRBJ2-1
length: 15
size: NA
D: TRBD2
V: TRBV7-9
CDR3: CASSSGLAGASEQFF
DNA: TGTGCCAGCAGCTCCGGACTAGCGGGAGCAAGTGAGCAGTTCTTC

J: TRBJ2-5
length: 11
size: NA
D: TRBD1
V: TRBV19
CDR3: CASSLDRVKYF
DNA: TGTGCCAGTAGTTTGGACAGGGTCAAGTACTTC

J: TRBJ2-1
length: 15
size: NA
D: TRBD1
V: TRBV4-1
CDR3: CASSPTGGLGGEQFF
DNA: TGCGCCAGCAGCCCGACAGGGGGTCTGGGGGGGGAGCAGTTCTTC